The 20 T cell receptor beta chains presented below share a single source sample, sequenced in a study of blood T cell repertoires in COVID-19. Data came from immunoSEQ multiplex PCR; TCRdb stores just in-frame clones and leaves some out. The top ten hold approximately 1% of the sample, which has a few hundred thousand clones, about nine tenths seen once. Sequenced: PBMCs or T cells enriched from blood (not recorded which). These receptors all come from a woman in her thirties who had been exposed to COVID-19.

Turning to this clone: A read error may account for a junction end that differs from germline. The chain has TRBV7-7 and TRBJ2-7; 11 nucleotides line up with TRBD1. The CDR3 is 15 residues long. Germline V gene data show CDR1 as SSHAT and CDR2 as FNYEAQ (reference sequence). For the CDR3, the DNA is TGTGCTAGCAGCCTGGGACAGGGGGGAAAGTACGAGCAGTACTTC. This gives the protein CASSLGQGGKYEQYF.

Points on this clone: Different DNA sequences within this sample yield the same CDR3. V usage is TRBV28 and J usage is TRBJ2-5, with D perhaps TRBD1 (5 bases). Per the germline V gene, CDR1 is MDHEN and CDR2 is SYDVKM. V was cut by 2 bases and J by 4 bases, with 8 bases left in between. The CDR3 covers 13 residues. CDR3 in amino acids: CASSLGRGETQYF. CDR3 bases: TGTGCCAGCAGTTTAGGTAGGGGAGAGACCCAGTACTTC.

The rearrangement links TRBV3-1 (or the pseudogene TRBV3-2) to TRBJ2-2, with 16 nucleotides matching TRBD2. In germline, CDR1 is LGHDT, CDR2 YNNKEL (reference sequence). The J segment lost 4 bases and the V segment lost 2 bases, leaving 7 bases of the junction unmatched. The CDR3 spans 19 residues. CDR3 DNA sequence: TGTGCCAGCAGCCAACAGGGACTAGCGGGAGGGCCGGGCACCGGGGAGCTGTTTTTT. The encoded protein is CASSQQGLAGGPGTGELFF.

The gene calls are TRBV5-1 and TRBJ2-1; 9 bases align to TRBD1. V shed 3 bases, J shed 0 bases, and the junction held 4 bases outside the gene matches. The CDR3 is made up of 16 amino acids. Per the germline V gene, CDR1 is SGHRS and CDR2 is YFSETQ. In nucleotides, the CDR3 is TGCGCCAGCAGCTGGGGACAGGGAGGCTCCTACAATGAGCAGTTCTTC. Its translation is CASSWGQGGSYNEQFF.

The gene calls are TRBV15 and TRBJ2-7; 7 bases fit TRBD1. V shed 4 bases, J shed 12 bases, and the junction held 18 bases outside the gene matches. CDR3 length equals 15 residues. Germline lookup yields CDR1 LNHNV and CDR2 YYDKDF (reference sequence). The CDR3 nucleotides are TGTGCCACCAGCATGCACCGTAGACAGGGTTACATCCCGTACTTC. This codes for CATSMHRRQGYIPYF.

This rearrangement joins TRBV5-6 to TRBJ1-1; D remains unclear. Germline CDR1 and CDR2: SGHDT and YYEEEE. The CDR3 runs 15 residues. Trimming stripped 4 bases from V and 5 bases from J, with 18 bases between. CDR3 in amino acids: CASSSPYAGKTEAFF. The CDR3, as DNA: TGTGCCAGCAGCAGTCCTTATGCGGGCAAAACTGAAGCTTTCTTT.

The chain combines TRBV29-1 with TRBJ2-7, with TRBD2 as a possible D gene (6 bases). CDR3 length: 14 amino acids. With 6 bases removed from V and 0 bases from J, the gap between germline ends came to 15 bases. Germline assignment: CDR1 SQVTM and CDR2 ANQGSEA. The CDR3 region has the DNA TGCAGCGTGCCCCCACAGGAGGGCTCCTACGAGCAGTACTTC. Protein: CSVPPQEGSYEQYF.

V is TRBV7-9 and J is TRBJ2-1; D gene uncertain. This CDR3 has 15 amino acids. Germline V gene sequence: CDR1 SEHNR, CDR2 FQNEAQ (reference sequence). The V end was cut by 2 bases, the J end by 0 bases, with 8 bases between. The chain's CDR3 is CASSLKSYSYNEQFF. The DNA of the CDR3 is TGTGCCAGCAGCTTAAAATCTTACTCCTACAATGAGCAGTTCTTC.

V is TRBV10-3 and J is TRBJ2-5; D uncertain. Trimming removed 4 bases from V and 1 base from J, with 7 bases in between. Looked up from germline, CDR1 is ENHRY and CDR2 is SYGVKD. This CDR3 spans 13 amino acids. CDR3 DNA sequence: TGTGCCATCAGTGGACTGACCCAAGAGACCCAGTACTTC. Its protein product is CAISGLTQETQYF.

J is TRBJ2-1 and V is TRBV3-1 (or the pseudogene TRBV3-2), with a weak D call TRBD2 (6 bases). The CDR3 is 18 amino acids. CDR1 and CDR2 from the germline V gene are LGHDT and YNNKEL (reference sequence). Deletions cut 0 bases from V and 0 bases from J, with 15 bases between. The CDR3 region has the DNA TGTGCCAGCAGCCAAGAGGGGGGAGCGCTTTTCTCCTACAATGAGCAGTTCTTC. The encoded protein is CASSQEGGALFSYNEQFF.

The chain carries TRBV6-5 and TRBJ1-3; no firm D call. This CDR3 spans 15 amino acids. V dropped 7 bases and J dropped 0 bases, with 13 bases sitting between them. The V gene's germline CDR1 is MNHEY and CDR2 SVGAGI. The CDR3 here is CASTPIRISGNTIYF. CDR3 bases: TGTGCCAGCACCCCAATCAGGATCTCTGGAAACACCATATATTTT.

This chain joins TRBV6-5 and TRBJ1-1; 7 positions match TRBD1. Germline CDR1 and CDR2: MNHEY and SVGAGI. CDR3 size: 14 residues. Losses at the gene ends were 4 bases for V and 3 bases for J; bases not matched to a gene: 5. The CDR3 sequence: CASSSKDRYTEAFF. The CDR3 coding sequence is TGTGCCAGCAGTTCAAAGGACAGGTACACTGAAGCTTTCTTT.

This chain connects TRBV27 to TRBJ2-2; D may be TRBD1 (6 bases). V was shortened by 1 base and J by 4 bases, with 10 bases between the two germline ends. Looked up from germline, CDR1 is MNHEY and CDR2 is SMNVEV (reference sequence). The CDR3 covers 15 residues. CDR3 loop: CASSLFIRGTGELFF. CDR3 nucleotides: TGTGCCAGCAGTTTATTTATCAGGGGCACCGGGGAGCTGTTTTTT.

In this sample, this clone turned up a few times. The gene calls are TRBV28 and TRBJ2-3; 11 bases fit TRBD2. The CDR3 consists of 19 residues. V dropped 4 bases and J dropped 0; count of bases not matched to a gene: 12. The germline gives CDR1 MDHEN, CDR2 SYDVKM. The CDR3 DNA reads as TGTGCCAGCAGTTCATCTCCGGGACTAGCGGAACTTAGCACAGATACGCAGTATTTT. Protein sequence: CASSSSPGLAELSTDTQYF. The variable domain in full, with the rest retrieved from reference TRBV28 and TRBJ2-3, is DVKVTQSSRYLVKRTGEKVFLECVQDMDHENMFWYRQDPGLGLRLIYFSYDVKMKEKGDIPEGYSVSREKKERFSLILESASTNQTSMYLCASSSSPGLAELSTDTQYFGPGTRLTVL.

V is TRBV29-1 and J is TRBJ2-7, with D possibly matching TRBD1 (6 bases). Between the trimmed V and J ends, which lost 0 bases and 1 base, there was a span of 13 bases. The length of the CDR3 is 15 residues. Germline assignment: CDR1 SQVTM and CDR2 ANQGSEA. DNA of the CDR3: TGCAGCGTTGAAGATCCTACCGGGACATCCTACGAGCAGTACTTC. It translates to CSVEDPTGTSYEQYF.

V gene TRBV30 combines with J gene TRBJ1-5, with D perhaps matching TRBD1 (5 bases). The ends were cut back, 0 bases at V and 2 bases at J, with 8 bases in the middle. Germline values: CDR1 GTSNPN, CDR2 SVGIG (reference sequence). The CDR3 is made up of 14 amino acids. The CDR3, as DNA: TGTGCCTGGAGTGTTGAACAGGGCAATCAGCCCCAGCATTTT. As protein: CAWSVEQGNQPQHF. Filled out from reference TRBV30 and TRBJ1-5, the complete variable domain reads SQTIHQWPATLVQPVGSPLSLECTVEGTSNPNLYWYRQAAGRGLQLLFYSVGIGQISSEVPQNLSASRPQDRQFILSSKKLLLSDSGFYLCAWSVEQGNQPQHFGDGTRLSIL.

This rearrangement joins TRBV2 to TRBJ2-1; D perhaps matches TRBD1 (5 bases). Deletions cut 6 bases from V and 7 bases from J, with 13 bases between. The CDR3 covers 13 residues. Germline-derived CDR1 and CDR2 are SNHLY and FYNNEI. The CDR3 is CASRGTGQNEQFF. CDR3 nucleotide sequence: TGTGCCAGCAGAGGTACAGGCCAGAATGAGCAGTTCTTC.

The gene calls are TRBV30 and TRBJ2-7, with D perhaps TRBD2 (5 bases). This CDR3 comprises 13 residues. Germline-derived CDR1 and CDR2 are GTSNPN and SVGIG (reference sequence). Trimming removed 2 bases from V and 0 bases from J, with 8 bases in between. The CDR3 is CAWSRGSSYEQYF. The CDR3 nucleotides are TGTGCCTGGAGTCGAGGGAGCTCCTACGAGCAGTACTTC.

The rearrangement links TRBV28 to TRBJ2-5; 7 bases agree with TRBD2. V lost 4 bases to trimming and J lost 4 bases; unmatched junction nucleotides: 9. The CDR3 sequence is 15 residues long. Germline V gene data show CDR1 as MDHEN and CDR2 as SYDVKM. CDR3 sequence (DNA): TGTGCCAGCAGTTCCCTAGCGGAGAAGGGAGAGACCCAGTACTTC. As protein: CASSSLAEKGETQYF.

The J gene is TRBJ2-3, the V gene TRBV6-6; D is unresolved. V dropped 0 bases and J dropped 2 bases, with 9 bases sitting between them. Germline CDR1 reads MNHNY; CDR2 reads SVGAGI (reference sequence). This CDR3 region has 15 residues. This chain's CDR3 is CASSYSSFFTDTQYF. DNA for the CDR3: TGTGCCAGCAGTTACTCCAGTTTTTTCACAGATACGCAGTATTTT.